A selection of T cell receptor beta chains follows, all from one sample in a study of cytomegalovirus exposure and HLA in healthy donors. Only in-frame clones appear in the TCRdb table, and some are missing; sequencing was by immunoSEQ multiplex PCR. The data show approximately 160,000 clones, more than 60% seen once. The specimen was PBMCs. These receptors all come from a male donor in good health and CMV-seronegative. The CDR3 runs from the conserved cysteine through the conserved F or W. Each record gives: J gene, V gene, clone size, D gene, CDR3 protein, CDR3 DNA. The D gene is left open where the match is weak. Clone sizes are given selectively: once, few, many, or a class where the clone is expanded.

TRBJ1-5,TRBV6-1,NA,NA,CASSVAVFEPQHF,TGTGCCAGCAGTGTGGCAGTTTTTGAGCCCCAGCATTTT
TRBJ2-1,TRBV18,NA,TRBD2,CASSPTSGYNEQFF,TGTGCCAGCTCACCAACTAGCGGCTACAATGAGCAGTTCTTC
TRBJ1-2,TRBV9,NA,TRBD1,CASSDRGDYGYTF,TGTGCCAGCAGCGACAGGGGGGACTATGGCTACACCTTC
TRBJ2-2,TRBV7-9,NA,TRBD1,CASPGQGSGVNTGELFF,TGTGCCAGCCCGGGACAGGGATCGGGGGTCAACACCGGGGAGCTGTTTTTT
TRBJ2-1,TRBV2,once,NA,CALPYGGGRNEQFF,TGTGCCCTCCCCTATGGGGGAGGACGAAATGAGCAGTTCTTC
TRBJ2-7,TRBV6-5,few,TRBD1,CASSYSGTGVNEQYF,TGTGCCAGCAGTTACTCCGGGACAGGGGTAAACGAGCAGTACTTC
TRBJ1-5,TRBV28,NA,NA,CASSLHQGTNQPQHF,TGTGCCAGCAGTCTACATCAGGGCACCAATCAGCCCCAGCATTTT
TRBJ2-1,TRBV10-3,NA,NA,CAIRAGTQYNEQFF,TGTGCCATCAGAGCCGGGACTCAATACAATGAGCAGTTCTTC
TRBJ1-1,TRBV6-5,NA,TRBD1,CASQGGGRRGTEAFF,TGTGCCAGTCAAGGGGGCGGCCGCCGTGGGACTGAAGCTTTCTTT
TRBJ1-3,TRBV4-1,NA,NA,CASSQATVGNTIYF,TGCGCCAGCAGCCAAGCAACAGTCGGAAACACCATATATTTT
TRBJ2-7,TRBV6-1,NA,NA,CASSVPGVEQYF,TGTGCCAGCAGTGTCCCGGGGGTCGAGCAGTACTTC
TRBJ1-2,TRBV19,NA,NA,CASSIAEYGYTF,TGTGCCAGTAGTATAGCAGAATATGGCTACACCTTC
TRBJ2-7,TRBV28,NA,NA,CASTSQRHEQYF,TGTGCCAGCACAAGTCAGCGGCACGAGCAGTACTTC
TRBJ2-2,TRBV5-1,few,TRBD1,CASSSGQGNTGELFF,TGCGCCAGCAGCTCGGGACAGGGTAACACCGGGGAGCTGTTTTTT
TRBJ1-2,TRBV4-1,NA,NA,CASSQVTSTIYGYTF,TGCGCCAGCAGCCAAGTGACAAGCACAATTTATGGCTACACCTTC
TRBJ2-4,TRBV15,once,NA,CATSRDRGTGNIQYF,TGTGCCACCAGCAGAGACAGGGGTACGGGAAACATTCAGTACTTC
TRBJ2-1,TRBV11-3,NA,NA,CASSPMVGPYNEQFF,TGTGCCAGCAGCCCTATGGTGGGGCCGTACAATGAGCAGTTCTTC
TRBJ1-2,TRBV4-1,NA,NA,CASSHGEYYGYTF,TGCGCCAGCAGCCATGGGGAGTACTATGGCTACACCTTC
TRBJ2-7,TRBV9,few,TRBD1,CASSAGTGGYEQYF,TGTGCCAGCAGCGCCGGGACAGGGGGCTACGAGCAGTACTTC
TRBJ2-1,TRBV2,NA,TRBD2,CASSERSGNWYEQFF,TGTGCCAGCAGTGAACGTAGCGGGAACTGGTATGAGCAGTTCTTC
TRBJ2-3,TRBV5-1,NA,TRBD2,CASRAGGFTDTQYF,TGCGCCAGCAGGGCGGGGGGTTTCACAGATACGCAGTATTTT
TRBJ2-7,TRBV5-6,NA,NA,CASSRYQTSIIYEQYF,TGTGCCAGCAGCCGTTATCAGACAAGTATTATCTACGAGCAGTACTTC
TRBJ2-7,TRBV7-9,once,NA,CASSLGSGEPSYEQYF,TGTGCCAGCAGCTTAGGGAGTGGCGAGCCGTCGTACGAGCAGTACTTC
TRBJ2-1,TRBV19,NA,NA,CASSTGSGSYNEQFF,TGTGCCAGTAGTACCGGTAGCGGTTCCTACAATGAGCAGTTCTTC
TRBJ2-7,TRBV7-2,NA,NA,CASSLGLAAYEQYF,TGTGCCAGCAGCTTAGGCTTAGCCGCCTACGAGCAGTACTTC
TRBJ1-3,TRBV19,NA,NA,CASSAQVRPGNTIYF,TGTGCCAGTAGTGCCCAGGTCAGGCCTGGAAACACCATATATTTT
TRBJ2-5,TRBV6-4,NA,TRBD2,CASRLAGVWETQYF,TGTGCCAGCAGACTAGCGGGGGTATGGGAGACCCAGTACTTC
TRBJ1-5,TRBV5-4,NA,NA,CASSHQGINQPQHF,TGTGCCAGCAGCCATCAGGGAATCAATCAGCCCCAGCATTTT
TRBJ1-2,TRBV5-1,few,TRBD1,CASSWGTGNGYTF,TGCGCCAGCAGCTGGGGGACAGGGAATGGCTACACCTTC
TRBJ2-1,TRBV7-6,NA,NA,CASSSTIADISYNEQFF,TGTGCCAGCAGCTCCACTATAGCGGACATCTCCTACAATGAGCAGTTCTTC
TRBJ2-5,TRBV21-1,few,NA,CASSKDHSGETQYF,TGTGCCAGCAGCAAAGATCACTCGGGGGAGACCCAGTACTTC
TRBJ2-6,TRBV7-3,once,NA,CASSLSGIAGANVLTF,TGTGCCAGCAGCTTAAGCGGGATAGCTGGGGCCAACGTCCTGACTTTC
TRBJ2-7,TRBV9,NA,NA,CASSVGLVKGDEQYF,TGTGCCAGCAGCGTAGGATTGGTTAAGGGGGACGAGCAGTACTTC
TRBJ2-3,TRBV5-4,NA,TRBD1,CASSLGTGVTDTQYF,TGTGCCAGCAGCTTAGGGACAGGGGTCACAGATACGCAGTATTTT
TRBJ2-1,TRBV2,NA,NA,CASRGSYNEQFF,TGTGCCAGCAGGGGCAGTTACAATGAGCAGTTCTTC